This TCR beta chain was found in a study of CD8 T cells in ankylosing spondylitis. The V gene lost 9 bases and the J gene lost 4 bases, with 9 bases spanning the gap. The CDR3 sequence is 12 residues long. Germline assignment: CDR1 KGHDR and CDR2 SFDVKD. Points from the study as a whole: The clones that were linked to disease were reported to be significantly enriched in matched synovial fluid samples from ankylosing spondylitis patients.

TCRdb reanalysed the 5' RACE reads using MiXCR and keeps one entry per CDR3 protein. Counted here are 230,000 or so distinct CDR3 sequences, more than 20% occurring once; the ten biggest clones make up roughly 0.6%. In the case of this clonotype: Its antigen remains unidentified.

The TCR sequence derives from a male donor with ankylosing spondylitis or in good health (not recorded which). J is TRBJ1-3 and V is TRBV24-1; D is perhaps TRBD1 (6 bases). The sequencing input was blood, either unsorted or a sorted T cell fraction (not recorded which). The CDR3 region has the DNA TGTGCCACCGTAGACAGGGGAAACACCATATATTTT. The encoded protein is CATVDRGNTIYF.